Below, one TCR beta chain is given with its context. The antigen it binds to is not known. No base qualities exist here, and no much larger clone lies one base off it. Taken from cysteine to phenylalanine, the CDR3 has 14 residues. The CDR3 DNA has 42 bases and is translated from base 1. The junction shows trimming of 6 bases on V and 4 bases on J, plus 15 bases between the germline ends. Reading the germline V gene (reference sequence) gives CDR1 LNHDA and CDR2 SQIVND. The sample belongs to a study of blood T cell repertoires in COVID-19 (dated by TCRdb to 2020 to 2022). Background on the whole study: Samples covering the acute and convalescent phases of COVID-19 were provided by collaborators in the United States, Italy and Spain. The material from the prospective study consisted of cDNA or gDNA derived from T cells, B-cell-depleted T cells, or PBMCs. Deeply sampled blood TCRbeta repertoires from subjects exposed to, actively infected with, or recovered from COVID-19 were included in the dataset. A freely available public database, intended as a resource for researchers studying the immune response to SARS-CoV-2, is where the repertoires were released. The samples were drawn from the first 160 participants of the ongoing ImmuneRACE study and from about 1,200 subjects provided by 6 global collaborators. Sample metadata almost always included a de-identified subject ID, COVID-19 status, age in years and sex. Where HLA class I and class II types were available, the types were taken from metadata supplied by the sample provider, not from assay-based typing. Overall study results and their limits: The quantity of clinical and demographic metadata differed by source and by participant and was supplied without curation.

The immunoSEQ Assay, a bias-controlled multiplex PCR, was used to amplify TCRbeta CDR3 regions from genomic DNA. The original pipeline was this. Within the assay, amplification of reference gene primers was used to estimate how many nucleated cells each sample contained. To quantify the absolute abundance of each unique TCRbeta CDR3 rearrangement, sequence reads were collapsed and filtered. Productive Simpson clonality was computed per sample as the square root of Simpson's diversity index over productive rearrangements. Not all clones reach the TCRdb copy of this immuneACCESS table, which keeps in-frame sequences only. Checked studies attribute under half of the gap to unresolved V genes and leave the rest unexplained. V and J calls and clone size follow that table, whereas D and trimming were derived from the DNA. The sample table records roughly 73,000 clones; roughly 86% of these occur just once. The ten largest clonotypes hold about 4% of the sample.

Each collaborating institution followed its own protocols to collect whole blood in K2EDTA tubes. For TCRbeta analysis, collaborators shipped samples as frozen whole blood, isolated PBMCs, or DNA extracted from either of those sample types. The sample taken for sequencing was peripheral blood. The source of this sequence is a man between 65 and 79 years old with active COVID-19. The receptor chain draws on TRBV19 and TRBJ2-5, and possibly TRBD2, on 7 matching bases. The nucleotides read TGTGCCAGTAGATCGGGGGGAGGGGGAGAGACCCAGTACTTC. Translated, it gives CASRSGGGGETQYF.